The present T cell receptor (beta chain) was sequenced within a study of cytomegalovirus exposure and HLA in healthy donors. This CDR3 is 16 amino acids long. From germline, CDR1 is LNHDA and CDR2 SQIVND (reference sequence). V was cut by 3 bases and J by 7 bases, with 21 bases left in between. The protocol was immunoSEQ multiplex PCR, while the TCRdb copy is restricted to in-frame clones and leaves out a portion. The table includes roughly 150,000 clones, around 81% detected once. Points from the study as a whole: Specificity of a few CMV-associated chains for CMV antigens was verified in vitro. TCR beta chains numbering under 200 were designated cytomegalovirus-associated. Many donors shared some public TCRs, even though most TCR sequences were rare.

With respect to this clone: The antigen remains unidentified.

The donors were in the roughly 120-subject validation cohort, distinct from the roughly 720-subject first cohort. This chain links TRBV19 with TRBJ1-2; D unclear. The receptor was isolated from a man aged 30-40 years in good health and CMV-seropositive. The sequenced material came from PBMCs. The CDR3 spells CASSIGSGVPSGGYTF. CDR3 nucleotides: TGTGCCAGTAGTATTGGATCTGGTGTCCCCTCGGGTGGCTACACCTTC.